The T cell receptor beta chain under discussion was sequenced for a study of beta chain features in type 1 diabetes (dated by TCRdb to the late 2010s). Regarding the study in general: No differences in mean age, gender distribution, total cell number or subset yield were found between patients and healthy donors. A total of 85 million to 140 million sorted cells were examined across all samples, and a strong correlation was observed between cell number per subset and RNA yield. The study compared TCRB repertoires of sorted circulating CD4+ T cell subsets between recently diagnosed type 1 diabetes patients and matched healthy donors. Naive and central memory subsets were obtained from all 30 or so donors, but regulatory and stem cell-like memory subsets were isolated from only 8 patients and roughly 8 healthy donors.

Comment on this clone: Its binding antigen is unknown. One base away there is no much larger clone; base qualities are not given.

All of the isolated RNA was reverse transcribed with the High Capacity cDNA Reverse Transcription Kit, so expressed TCRB transcripts were sequenced. Deep immunoSEQ sequencing was performed on naive, central memory and regulatory T cell samples, with an average of about 3.6 million total reads per sample. Sorted cells were lysed in RLT buffer and RNA was extracted with DNase-treated RNeasy Micro or Mini kits, depending on cell number. To prevent cross-contamination, every cell subset was processed on its own, while patient and healthy donor samples were processed together. The immunoSEQ multiplex PCR was used to amplify TCRB sequences from cDNA, generating 87-bp fragments that spanned the CDR3 region. Sequencing of the amplicons was done on the Illumina HiSeq platform. As for the original processing: Synthetic template baselines were used to correct PCR bias computationally, reads within Hamming distance 2 were collapsed, and singletons that could not be merged were discarded. Reads were aligned against IMGT to assign V, D and J genes, CDR3 length and insertions or deletions at six rearrangement sites. Within each subset, clonotype counts were normalized to the number of sorted cells before true diversity and Gini coefficients were calculated with the tcR R package. The overlap coefficient, calculated on TCRB nucleotide sequences, was used to quantify repertoire sharing. Out-of-frame TCRB sequences from naive cells were analyzed as a proxy for the pre-selection repertoire. TCRdb obtained this table from immuneACCESS and retained in-frame rearrangements with V and J assigned. These tables miss some clones; where compared with another copy, unresolved V genes account for less than half of the shortfall, and the remainder is unexplained. From that table come the V and J calls and clone size; the DNA was used to work out D and trimming. This sample holds 350,000 or so clones; less than 20% were observed only once. Of the sample, 0.035% to 0.055% is held by the ten largest clones.

V gives up 4 bases and J gives up 8 bases, and the segment between their germline ends measures 17 bases. From its cysteine to its phenylalanine, the CDR3 spans 15 amino acids. Only the CDR3 part of the read is kept: 45 bases, read in frame from the first base. The germline V gene sets CDR1 to MGHDK and CDR2 to SYGVNS. Findings and caveats that apply to the study as a whole: Only small numbers of individuals were included in the HLA sub-analyses, which left unresolved whether HLA type had any influence on TCRB rearrangement. Naive, central memory and regulatory TCRB repertoires appeared to be more alike among patients than among healthy donors. A moderate but significant shortening of TCRB CDR3 length was observed in type 1 diabetes patients in all four CD4+ subsets. Shorter templates might be favored by PCR, yet because patient and control samples were amplified and corrected together, any such skew would affect both groups equally. Fewer insertions and more nucleotide deletions at VDJ recombination sites were observed in patients with type 1 diabetes, implying thymic rearrangement abnormalities. Because cDNA rather than genomic DNA was sequenced, highly expressing activated cells could have been over-represented, although no difference in activation and CD3 levels was found between groups.

Each donor gave one peripheral blood draw, averaging approximately 120 mL, which was collected into heparinised tubes. A BD FACSAria II and a panel including CD45RO, CCR7, CD25, CD127, CD95 and CD27 were used to sort naive, central memory, regulatory and stem cell-like memory CD4+ T cells. All sorted populations exceeded 95% purity. PBMCs were isolated right away by Lymphoprep density gradient centrifugation and were stained directly, without culture. Samples were stained and sorted in pairs, with one healthy donor and one patient per experiment, so that batch effects were minimized. The chain is assembled from TRBV25-1 and TRBJ1-4, with no confident D gene call. The sequence was obtained from a young woman in good health. Sequenced: naive CD4+ T cells from blood. This sample's cell subset or site label indicates: true naive CD4+ T cells. DNA sequence: TGTGCCAGCAGTGGTACCAGCGGTAATCGGGAAAAACTGTTTTTT. It specifies CASSGTSGNREKLFF.